The TCR beta chain described here comes from a study of CD8 T cells in Susac syndrome. For the study at large: Patients with Susac syndrome were therapy-naive, on corticosteroids, or on intravenous immunoglobulin alone at the time that blood was drawn.

Random hexamers were used to reverse transcribe an amount of roughly 0.45 to 1 ug RNA. TCR beta CDR3 was amplified by immunoSEQ covering 54 Vbeta and 13 Jbeta. Using its own MiXCR run on the immunoSEQ multiplex PCR reads, TCRdb lists one record per CDR3 protein. Among hundreds of thousands of distinct CDR3 sequences listed, almost 97% were seen once. With 2 bases removed from V and 5 bases from J, the gap between germline ends came to 6 bases. From germline, CDR1 is MNHNS and CDR2 SASEGT. CDR3 length: 12 residues. The source of this sequence is a human donor with Susac syndrome. The chain links TRBV6-1 to TRBJ2-5; D not resolved. Sequenced: CD4+ T cells from PBMCs. DNA for the CDR3: TGTGCCAGCAGTGAAACCCTGGAGACCCAGTACTTC. This gives the protein CASSETLETQYF.